These 27 T cell receptor beta chains were sequenced from one sample in a study of early T cells in non-severe SARS-CoV-2 infection. MiXCR was run by TCRdb on the 5' RACE reads, yielding one entry per CDR3 protein. The sample contains tens of thousands of distinct CDR3 sequences, around 5% of which appear only once. Input material: whole blood. These receptors were obtained from an adult who was a healthcare worker with PCR-confirmed SARS-CoV-2 infection or an uninfected control (not recorded which).

This clonotype has ten or more counts. The chain couples TRBV11-2 to TRBJ2-3; perhaps TRBD2 as D (5 bases). CDR1 and CDR2 from the germline V gene are SGHAT and FQNNGV. Trimming took 3 bases from V and 6 from J, leaving 16 bases between them. CDR3 length: 15 amino acids. CDR3: CASSFDGIVGDTQYF. The CDR3 DNA reads as TGTGCCAGCAGCTTCGACGGGATCGTGGGGGATACGCAGTATTTT.

This clonotype appeared many times. V usage is TRBV29-1 and J usage is TRBJ1-2; weak D call: TRBD1 (6 bases). Per the germline V gene, CDR1 is SQVTM and CDR2 is ANQGSEA. V lost 3 bases and J lost 8, with 19 bases in between. The CDR3 totals 14 residues. In nucleotides, the CDR3 is TGCAGCGTTGACCCCTTCACAGGGAGTCAAGGCTACACCTTC. This translates into CSVDPFTGSQGYTF.

There are a few counts of this clonotype. The V and J genes are TRBV27 and TRBJ2-5; 7 bases are a match to TRBD1. There are 13 residues in the CDR3. J lost 3 bases, V lost 4 bases, and 2 bases had no gene match. The V gene's germline CDR1 is MNHEY and CDR2 SMNVEV (reference sequence). The CDR3 coding sequence is TGTGCCAGCAGTTCCGACAGGGAAGAGACCCAGTACTTC. Protein sequence: CASSSDREETQYF.

The chain recombines TRBV15 with TRBJ2-3, with D tentatively TRBD1 (6 bases). Trimming took 3 bases from V and 0 from J, leaving 10 bases between them. CDR1 LNHNV and CDR2 YYDKDF come from the germline V gene (reference sequence). CDR3 length: 15 amino acids. The CDR3 is CATSRRTASTDTQYF. The CDR3 coding sequence is TGTGCCACCAGCAGGAGGACAGCTAGCACAGATACGCAGTATTTT. The full variable domain, rest sourced from reference TRBV15 and TRBJ2-3, is DAMVIQNPRYQVTQFGKPVTLSCSQTLNHNVMYWYQQKSSQAPKLLFHYYDKDFNNEADTPDNFQSRRPNTSFCFLDIRSPGLGDTAMYLCATSRRTASTDTQYFGPGTRLTVL.

The rearrangement uses TRBV7-9 and TRBJ2-1; D perhaps matches TRBD2 (5 bases). Germline lookup yields CDR1 SEHNR and CDR2 FQNEAQ (reference sequence). The CDR3 is made up of 15 amino acids. V was trimmed by 0 bases and J by 15 bases, leaving 21 bases between them. The CDR3: CASSLAPNGKGIAFF. The CDR3 DNA follows: TGTGCCAGCAGCTTAGCCCCAAACGGGAAGGGTATTGCGTTCTTC.

This clonotype came up many times. The J gene is TRBJ2-4, the V gene TRBV11-2; D call uncertain. The CDR3 runs 15 residues. Germline values: CDR1 SGHAT, CDR2 FQNNGV. V was trimmed by 0 bases and J by 7 bases, leaving 13 bases between them. The CDR3 DNA sequence: TGTGCCAGCAGCTTAGATGGCGGCCGTTTGAACATTCAGTACTTC. Its protein is CASSLDGGRLNIQYF.

This clonotype was seen repeatedly, ten times or more. The chain has TRBV11-2 and TRBJ2-4; tentatively, D is TRBD2 (5 bases). Germline V gene lookup returns CDR1 SGHAT and CDR2 FQNNGV. Trimming pared 5 bases from V and 3 bases from J, leaving 17 bases between. The CDR3 is 16 amino acids. CDR3 loop: CASSRTAQRNKNIQYF. In DNA, the CDR3 is TGTGCCAGCAGCCGAACCGCCCAGCGGAACAAAAACATTCAGTACTTC.

The chain carries TRBV7-9 and TRBJ2-3; 13 nucleotides align to TRBD2. Trimming took 5 bases from V and 3 from J; bases not matched to a gene: 14. The CDR3 has 19 residues. Germline V gene sequence: CDR1 SEHNR, CDR2 FQNEAQ (reference sequence). This CDR3 is CASSPWTSGGAGVTDTQYF. Written as DNA, the CDR3 is TGTGCCAGCAGCCCCTGGACTAGCGGGGGTGCCGGGGTAACAGATACGCAGTATTTT.

J is TRBJ2-7 and V is TRBV10-3, with a weak D call TRBD2 (6 bases). The CDR3 extends over 14 amino acids. Germline V lookup: CDR1 ENHRY, CDR2 SYGVKD. V was shortened by 9 bases and J by 3 bases, with 18 bases between the two germline ends. The CDR3 nucleotides read TGTGCCATTAAACCAGGAGGGGAGATCTACGAGCAGTACTTC. Residues: CAIKPGGEIYEQYF.

This clonotype occurred many times. The chain links TRBV5-4 to TRBJ1-2, with no clear D. The CDR3 extends over 17 amino acids. V was cut by 1 base and J by 1 base, with 17 bases left in between. Germline CDR1 SGHNT, CDR2 YYREEE (reference sequence). In DNA, the CDR3 is TGTGCCAGCAGCTTGACCAGGACGGGAGGCCTTAACTATGGCTACACCTTC. Amino acid sequence: CASSLTRTGGLNYGYTF. Combining the CDR3 with reference TRBV5-4 and TRBJ1-2 gives the whole variable domain ETGVTQSPTHLIKTRGQQVTLRCSSQSGHNTVSWYQQALGQGPQFIFQYYREEENGRGNFPPRFSGLQFPNYSSELNVNALELDDSALYLCASSLTRTGGLNYGYTFGSGTRLTVV.

This clonotype was recorded many times. The chain employs TRBV29-1 and TRBJ2-3, with D unclear. The CDR3 extends over 12 amino acids. The germline CDR1 and CDR2 sequences are SQVTM and ANQGSEA. The V gene lost 0 bases and the J gene lost 14 bases, with 15 bases spanning the gap. CDR3 sequence: CSVEEGGRERYF. The CDR3, as DNA: TGCAGCGTTGAAGAAGGTGGAAGGGAACGGTATTTT.

This clonotype has a count of ten or more. The J gene is TRBJ2-3, the V gene TRBV27; tentatively, D is TRBD1 (6 bases). The V and J ends lost 5 bases and 2 bases respectively, with 14 bases between them. CDR3 size: 15 residues. CDR1 and CDR2 (germline): MNHEY, SMNVEV (reference sequence). CDR3 loop: CASSPTGTNTDTQYF. The CDR3 region has the DNA TGTGCCAGCAGTCCAACCGGGACAAACACAGATACGCAGTATTTT.

In its sample, this clonotype ranks as medium-sized (0.01 to 0.1%). The genes are TRBV7-8 and TRBJ2-1, with 9 nucleotides matching TRBD2. The length of the CDR3 is 16 residues. In germline, CDR1 is SGHVS, CDR2 FQNEAQ. V lost 1 base to trimming and J lost 2 bases; unmatched junction nucleotides: 3. In DNA form, the CDR3 reads TGTGCCAGCAGCTTAGAAGCGGGAGGTACCTACAATGAGCAGTTCTTC. This sequence encodes CASSLEAGGTYNEQFF. Drawing the rest from reference TRBV7-8 and TRBJ2-1, the complete variable domain is GAGVSQSPRYKVAKRGQDVALRCDPISGHVSLFWYQQALGQGPEFLTYFQNEAQLDKSGLPSDRFFAERPEGSVSTLKIQRTQQEDSAVYLCASSLEAGGTYNEQFFGPGTRLTVL.

This clonotype was seen ten or more times. This chain connects TRBV13 to TRBJ2-7; D is unclear. The CDR3 totals 13 residues. Germline V gives CDR1 PRHDT, CDR2 FYEKMQ (reference sequence). The V gene lost 5 bases and the J gene lost 2 bases, with 10 bases spanning the gap. The CDR3 sequence is CASSPQMTYEQYF. In DNA form, the CDR3 reads TGTGCCAGCAGCCCGCAAATGACCTACGAGCAGTACTTC.

This clonotype has a count of ten or more. The chain combines TRBV30 with TRBJ2-2, with D hard to call. Trimming cost V 2 bases and J 4 bases, with 8 bases left between them. The CDR3 spans 13 residues. From germline, CDR1 is GTSNPN and CDR2 SVGIG (reference sequence). The CDR3 protein is CAWSLGGTGELFF. CDR3 in DNA: TGTGCCTGGAGTTTGGGTGGCACCGGGGAGCTGTTTTTT. Variable domain in full (rest from reference TRBV30 and TRBJ2-2): SQTIHQWPATLVQPVGSPLSLECTVEGTSNPNLYWYRQAAGRGLQLLFYSVGIGQISSEVPQNLSASRPQDRQFILSSKKLLLSDSGFYLCAWSLGGTGELFFGEGSRLTVL.

This clonotype showed up many times. The chain combines TRBV6-2 or TRBV6-3 with TRBJ2-3; D remains ambiguous. The germline V gene encodes CDR1 MNHEY and CDR2 SVGEGT. There are 13 residues in the CDR3. V shed 4 bases and J shed 12 bases, with 17 bases lying between them. The CDR3 DNA reads TGTGCCAGCAGTTTTCCCTGGGCGGATCCTCAGTATTTT. The encoded protein is CASSFPWADPQYF.

This clonotype was observed many times. The chain joins TRBV20-1 to TRBJ1-1; unclear D gene. V lost 0 bases and J lost 0, with 8 bases in between. Per germline, CDR1 DFQATT and CDR2 SNEGSKA (reference sequence). The CDR3 sequence is 14 residues long. CDR3 sequence reads: CSARDLGLNTEAFF. The CDR3 coding sequence is TGCAGTGCTAGAGATCTAGGGTTGAACACTGAAGCTTTCTTT.

This clonotype was recorded many times. The gene calls are TRBV5-1 and TRBJ2-1, with TRBD1 matching 8 bases. V trimming: 1 base; J trimming: 2 bases; junction bases outside the gene matches: 2. This CDR3 has 15 amino acids. Germline V gene lookup returns CDR1 SGHRS and CDR2 YFSETQ. The CDR3 sequence is CASSLLQGAYNEQFF. CDR3 nucleotides: TGCGCCAGCAGCTTGCTACAGGGGGCCTACAATGAGCAGTTCTTC.

This clonotype was observed many times. The genes are TRBV28 and TRBJ2-3; 8 bases align to TRBD1. J gave up 2 bases and V 6 bases, and 10 bases lay outside the gene matches. Germline V gene sequence: CDR1 MDHEN, CDR2 SYDVKM. The CDR3 extends over 16 amino acids. The CDR3 protein is CASSPRDRSFTDTQYF. The CDR3 DNA is TGTGCCAGCAGCCCCCGGGACAGGAGCTTCACAGATACGCAGTATTTT.

This clonotype appeared many times. The J gene is TRBJ1-2, the V gene TRBV5-4; 10 bases are shared with TRBD1. With V trimmed by 4 bases and J by 8 bases, 8 bases remained unmatched. CDR3 length: 14 residues. Germline V gene sequence: CDR1 SGHNT, CDR2 YYREEE (reference sequence). The CDR3 reads CASSRGTGVRGYTF. The CDR3 DNA follows: TGTGCCAGCAGCCGCGGGACAGGGGTTAGAGGCTACACCTTC.

V gene TRBV7-9 combines with J gene TRBJ2-2, with a possible D match to TRBD2 (6 bases). The CDR3 covers 17 residues. CDR1 and CDR2 from the germline V gene are SEHNR and FQNEAQ (reference sequence). V was shortened by 5 bases and J by 1 base, with 17 bases between the two germline ends. The CDR3 reads CASSPGGAGKNTGELFF. CDR3 DNA: TGTGCCAGCAGCCCCGGAGGGGCAGGGAAGAACACCGGGGAGCTGTTTTTT.

The table lists this clonotype with many counts. CDR3 sequence (DNA): TGCGCCAGCAGTGAGTCGGGGACAAAAAACACTGAAGCTTTCTTT. This encodes CASSESGTKNTEAFF. The chain employs TRBV10-1 and TRBJ1-1; D possibly corresponds to TRBD1 (6 bases). The CDR3 has 15 residues. Germline CDR1 WNHNN, CDR2 SYGVQD (reference sequence). V was clipped by 0 bases and J by 2 bases, with 10 bases between them.

This clonotype was seen repeatedly, ten times or more. The rearrangement links TRBV19 to TRBJ2-5; D could derive from TRBD1 or TRBD2 (5 bases each). The V end lost 5 bases, the J end lost 5 bases, and 12 bases lay between the germline ends. Germline CDR1 is LNHDA and CDR2 is SQIVND (reference sequence). The CDR3 consists of 13 residues. This CDR3 is CASSWGSGETQYF. Here the CDR3 DNA reads TGTGCCAGTAGTTGGGGGTCGGGCGAGACCCAGTACTTC.

This clonotype came up many times. The V call is TRBV10-3, the J call TRBJ2-3, with 7 positions matching TRBD1. The trim removed 2 bases at V and 0 bases at J, leaving 5 bases unmatched. Germline CDR1 ENHRY, CDR2 SYGVKD. This CDR3 has 16 amino acids. CDR3 sequence: CAISEKEGASTDTQYF. Written as DNA, the CDR3 is TGTGCCATCAGTGAGAAAGAGGGGGCTAGCACAGATACGCAGTATTTT.

The chain carries TRBV11-2 and TRBJ1-1; no reliable D call. V was clipped by 0 bases and J by 4 bases, with 6 bases between them. CDR3 length: 13 amino acids. Germline loops: CDR1 SGHAT, CDR2 FQNNGV. The chain's CDR3 is CASSLEESTEAFF. The CDR3 nucleotides read TGTGCCAGCAGCTTAGAAGAAAGCACTGAAGCTTTCTTT.

This clonotype was counted many times. The V and J genes are TRBV27 and TRBJ2-1; no reliable D call. V lost 3 bases and J 5 bases, leaving 8 bases between the germline ends. The CDR3 consists of 13 residues. The germline V gene has CDR1 MNHEY and CDR2 SMNVEV (reference sequence). CDR3 in DNA: TGTGCCAGCAGTTTTATGGGAAACAATGAGCAGTTCTTC. Its translation is CASSFMGNNEQFF.

This clonotype was observed at least ten times. The chain recombines TRBV18 with TRBJ2-7; D call uncertain. The V gene's germline CDR1 is KGHSH and CDR2 LQKENI. V lost 3 bases and J lost 3, with 9 bases in between. The CDR3 is 13 residues long. The CDR3 sequence: CASSPSTDYEQYF. CDR3 DNA: TGTGCCAGCTCACCGAGTACAGACTACGAGCAGTACTTC. Based on the CDR3 plus reference TRBV18 and TRBJ2-7, the full variable domain is NAGVMQNPRHLVRRRGQEARLRCSPMKGHSHVYWYRQLPEEGLKFMVYLQKENIIDESGMPKERFSAEFPKEGPSILRIQQVVRGDSAAYFCASSPSTDYEQYFGPGTRLTVT.